The rows below give T cell receptor beta chains drawn from one sample of a study of cytomegalovirus exposure and HLA in healthy donors. Sequenced by immunoSEQ multiplex PCR; TCRdb stores in-frame clones only, minus some. The table includes 300,000 or so clones, just under 85% detected once. Sequencing was carried out using PBMCs. These receptors all stem from a woman in her 40s in good health and CMV-seropositive. Both conserved end residues are part of each CDR3.

J	length	V	CDR3
TRBJ2-7	14	TRBV11-2	CASSSWASSYEQYF
TRBJ2-5	16	TRBV7-3	CASSPQSGRGKETQYF
TRBJ2-7	14	TRBV6-6	CASSYVAGRYEQYF
TRBJ2-4	15	TRBV15	CATSRDTLAENIQYF
TRBJ2-5	17	TRBV18	CASSPPLAGGPWETQYF
TRBJ1-2	16	TRBV7-2	CASSSQGETARAGYTF
TRBJ1-2	11	TRBV10-3	CAISERGGYTF
TRBJ2-1	13	TRBV5-4	CATLAGERNEQFF
TRBJ2-1	21	TRBV9	CASSVDWASGAKPSVHNEQFF
TRBJ1-5	15	TRBV2	CASRTHTGPGQPQHF
TRBJ2-1	15	TRBV28	CASSLSGTSYNEQFF
TRBJ1-3	16	TRBV10-2	CASSNKTGGTGNTIYF
TRBJ2-1	17	TRBV2	CASSEEGQRGLYNEQFF
TRBJ1-5	14	TRBV28	CASSPRGSNQPQHF
TRBJ2-2	14	TRBV30	CAWNRQGNTGELFF
TRBJ2-1	16	TRBV19	CASSIQRLGKYNEQFF
TRBJ2-7	14	TRBV14	CASSSLAGGAEQYF
TRBJ2-2	18	TRBV5-4	CASSFGLAGGPDTGELFF